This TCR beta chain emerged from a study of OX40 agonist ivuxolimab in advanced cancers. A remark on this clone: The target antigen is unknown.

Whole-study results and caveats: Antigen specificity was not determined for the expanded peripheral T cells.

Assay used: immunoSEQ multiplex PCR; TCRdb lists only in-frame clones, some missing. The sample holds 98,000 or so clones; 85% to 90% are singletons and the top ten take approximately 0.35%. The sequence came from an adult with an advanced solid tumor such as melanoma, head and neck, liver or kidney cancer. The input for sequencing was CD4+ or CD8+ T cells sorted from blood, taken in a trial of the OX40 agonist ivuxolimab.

Here the CDR3 reads CASSQWQGGNEQFF. Written as DNA, the CDR3 is TGCGCCAGCAGCCAATGGCAGGGGGGCAATGAGCAGTTCTTC. The V and J genes are TRBV4-3 and TRBJ2-1; D might be TRBD1 (7 bases). V lost 2 bases and J lost 6, with 11 bases in between. Germline V gives CDR1 LGHNA, CDR2 YSLEER. The CDR3 is 14 residues long.